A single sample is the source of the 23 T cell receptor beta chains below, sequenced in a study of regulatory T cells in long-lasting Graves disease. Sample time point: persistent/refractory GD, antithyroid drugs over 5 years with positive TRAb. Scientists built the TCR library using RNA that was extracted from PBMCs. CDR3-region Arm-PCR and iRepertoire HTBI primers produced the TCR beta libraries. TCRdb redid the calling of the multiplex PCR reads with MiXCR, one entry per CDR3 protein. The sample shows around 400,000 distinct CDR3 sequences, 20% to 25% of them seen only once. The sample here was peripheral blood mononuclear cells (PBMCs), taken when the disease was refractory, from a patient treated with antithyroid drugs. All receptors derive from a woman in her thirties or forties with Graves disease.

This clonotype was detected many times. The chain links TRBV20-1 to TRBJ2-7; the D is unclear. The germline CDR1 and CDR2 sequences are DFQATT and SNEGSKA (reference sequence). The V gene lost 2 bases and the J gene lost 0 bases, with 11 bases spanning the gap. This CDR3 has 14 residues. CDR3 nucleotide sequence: TGCAGTGCTAGAATCTTCAGGAGCTCCTACGAGCAGTACTTC. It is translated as CSARIFRSSYEQYF.

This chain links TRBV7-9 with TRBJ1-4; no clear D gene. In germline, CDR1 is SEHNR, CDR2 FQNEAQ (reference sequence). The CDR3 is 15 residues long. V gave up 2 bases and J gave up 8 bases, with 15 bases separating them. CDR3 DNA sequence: TGTGCCAGCAGCTTAACGGTCGCACCTGGGGAAAAACTGTTTTTT. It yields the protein CASSLTVAPGEKLFF.

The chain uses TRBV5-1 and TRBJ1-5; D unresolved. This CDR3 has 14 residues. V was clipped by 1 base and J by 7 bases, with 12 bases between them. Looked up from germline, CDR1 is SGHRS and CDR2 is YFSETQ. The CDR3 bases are TGCGCCAGCAGCTTGTCAAGTCGAAAACAGCCCCAGCATTTT. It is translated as CASSLSSRKQPQHF. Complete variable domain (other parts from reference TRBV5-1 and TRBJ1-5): KAGVTQTPRYLIKTRGQQVTLSCSPISGHRSVSWYQQTPGQGLQFLFEYFSETQRNKGNFPGRFSGRQFSNSRSEMNVSTLELGDSALYLCASSLSSRKQPQHFGDGTRLSIL.

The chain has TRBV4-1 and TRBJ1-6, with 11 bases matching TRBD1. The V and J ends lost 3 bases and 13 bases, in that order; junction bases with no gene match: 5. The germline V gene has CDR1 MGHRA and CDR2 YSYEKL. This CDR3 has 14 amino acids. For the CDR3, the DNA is TGCGCCAGCAGCCAGGGGGACAGGGGGTTTCCCCTCCACTTT. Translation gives CASSQGDRGFPLHF.

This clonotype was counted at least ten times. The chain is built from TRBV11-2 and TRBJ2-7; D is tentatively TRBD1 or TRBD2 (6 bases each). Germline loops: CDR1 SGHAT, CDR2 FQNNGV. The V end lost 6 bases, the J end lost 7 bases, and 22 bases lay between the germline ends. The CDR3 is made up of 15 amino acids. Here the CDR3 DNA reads TGTGCCAGCAGTATGGGGGCCGGGAGCTTCGGAGAGCAGTACTTC. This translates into CASSMGAGSFGEQYF.

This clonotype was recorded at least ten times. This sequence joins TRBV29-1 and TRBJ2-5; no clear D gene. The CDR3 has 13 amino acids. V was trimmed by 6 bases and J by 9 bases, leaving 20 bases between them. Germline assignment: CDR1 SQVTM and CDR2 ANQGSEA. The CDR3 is CSVPGPPQASQYF. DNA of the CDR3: TGCAGCGTCCCCGGGCCACCCCAGGCGTCCCAGTACTTC.

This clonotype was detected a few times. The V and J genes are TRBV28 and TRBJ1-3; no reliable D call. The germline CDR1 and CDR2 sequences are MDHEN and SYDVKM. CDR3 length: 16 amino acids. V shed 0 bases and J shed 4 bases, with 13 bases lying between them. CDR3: CASSLWAASFGNTIYF. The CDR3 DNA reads TGTGCCAGCAGTTTATGGGCAGCCTCCTTCGGAAACACCATATATTTT.

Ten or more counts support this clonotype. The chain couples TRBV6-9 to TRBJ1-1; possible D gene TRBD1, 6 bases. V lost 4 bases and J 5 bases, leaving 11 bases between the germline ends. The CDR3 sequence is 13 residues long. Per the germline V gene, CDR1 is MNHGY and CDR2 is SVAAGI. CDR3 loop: CASSWGQGTEAFF. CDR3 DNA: TGTGCCAGCAGTTGGGGTCAGGGGACTGAAGCTTTCTTT.

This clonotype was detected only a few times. This CDR3 reads CSARAVGENSPLHF. For the CDR3, the DNA is TGCAGCGCAAGGGCGGTGGGGGAGAATTCACCCCTCCACTTT. This chain uses TRBV29-1 with TRBJ1-6, with D possibly TRBD1 on 5 matching bases. Trimming cost V 7 bases and J 7 bases, with 17 bases left between them. CDR3 length equals 14 residues. Per the germline V gene, CDR1 is SQVTM and CDR2 is ANQGSEA.

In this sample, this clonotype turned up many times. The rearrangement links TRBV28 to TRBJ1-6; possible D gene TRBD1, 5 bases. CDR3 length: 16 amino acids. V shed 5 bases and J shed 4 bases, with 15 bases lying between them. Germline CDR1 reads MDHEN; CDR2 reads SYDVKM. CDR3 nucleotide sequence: TGTGCCAGCAGTCGGGGCCCTAACTATTATAATTCACCCCTCCACTTT. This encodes CASSRGPNYYNSPLHF.

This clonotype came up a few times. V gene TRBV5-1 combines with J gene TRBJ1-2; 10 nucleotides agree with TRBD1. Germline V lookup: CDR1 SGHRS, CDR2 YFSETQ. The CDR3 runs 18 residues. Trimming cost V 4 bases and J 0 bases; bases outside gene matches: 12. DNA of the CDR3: TGCGCCAGCAGCCCCATTCAGGGACAGGGGCCTTCTAACTATGGCTACACCTTC. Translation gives CASSPIQGQGPSNYGYTF.

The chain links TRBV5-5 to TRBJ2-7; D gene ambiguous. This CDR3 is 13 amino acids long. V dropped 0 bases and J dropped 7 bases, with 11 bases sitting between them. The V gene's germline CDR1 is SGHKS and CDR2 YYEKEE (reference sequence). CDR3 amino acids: CASSLAPLEEQYF. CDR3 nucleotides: TGTGCCAGCAGCTTGGCACCCCTTGAGGAGCAGTACTTC.

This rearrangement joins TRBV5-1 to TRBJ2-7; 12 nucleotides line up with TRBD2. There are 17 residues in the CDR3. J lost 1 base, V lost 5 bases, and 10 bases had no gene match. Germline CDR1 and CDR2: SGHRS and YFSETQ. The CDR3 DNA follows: TGCGCCAGCAGTGGACTAGCGGGGTGGAGGAAATCCTACGAGCAGTACTTC. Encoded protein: CASSGLAGWRKSYEQYF.

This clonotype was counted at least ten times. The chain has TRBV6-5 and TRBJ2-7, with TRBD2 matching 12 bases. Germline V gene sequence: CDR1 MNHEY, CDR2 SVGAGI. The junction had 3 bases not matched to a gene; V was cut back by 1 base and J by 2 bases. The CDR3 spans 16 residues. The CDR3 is CASSYLTSGGPYEQYF. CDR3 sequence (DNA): TGTGCCAGCAGTTACTTGACTAGCGGGGGACCCTACGAGCAGTACTTC.

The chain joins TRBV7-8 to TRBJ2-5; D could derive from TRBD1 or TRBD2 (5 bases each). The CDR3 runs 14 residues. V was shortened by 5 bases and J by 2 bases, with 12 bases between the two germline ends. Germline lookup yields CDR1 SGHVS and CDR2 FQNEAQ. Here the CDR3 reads CASSNGAPQETQYF. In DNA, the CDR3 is TGTGCCAGCAGCAACGGGGCCCCACAAGAGACCCAGTACTTC. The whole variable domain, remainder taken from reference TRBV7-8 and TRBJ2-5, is GAGVSQSPRYKVAKRGQDVALRCDPISGHVSLFWYQQALGQGPEFLTYFQNEAQLDKSGLPSDRFFAERPEGSVSTLKIQRTQQEDSAVYLCASSNGAPQETQYFGPGTRLLVL.

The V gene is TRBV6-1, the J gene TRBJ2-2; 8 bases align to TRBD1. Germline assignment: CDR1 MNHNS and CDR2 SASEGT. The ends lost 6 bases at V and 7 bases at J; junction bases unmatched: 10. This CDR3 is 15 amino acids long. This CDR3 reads CASSVDRGRSGELFF. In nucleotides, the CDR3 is TGTGCCAGCAGCGTTGACAGGGGAAGGAGCGGGGAGCTGTTTTTT.

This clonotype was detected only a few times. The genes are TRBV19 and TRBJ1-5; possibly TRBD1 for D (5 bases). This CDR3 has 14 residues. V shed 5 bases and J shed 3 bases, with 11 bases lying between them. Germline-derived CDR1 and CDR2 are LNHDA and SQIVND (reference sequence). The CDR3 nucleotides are TGTGCCAGTAGTGACCGGGACTACAATCAGCCCCAGCATTTT. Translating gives CASSDRDYNQPQHF.

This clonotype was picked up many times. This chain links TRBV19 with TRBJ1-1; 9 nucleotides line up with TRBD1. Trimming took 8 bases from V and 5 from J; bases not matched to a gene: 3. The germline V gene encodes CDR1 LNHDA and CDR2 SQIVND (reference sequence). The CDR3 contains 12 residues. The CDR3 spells CASYRGRTEAFF. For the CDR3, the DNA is TGTGCCAGTTACAGGGGGCGAACTGAAGCTTTCTTT.

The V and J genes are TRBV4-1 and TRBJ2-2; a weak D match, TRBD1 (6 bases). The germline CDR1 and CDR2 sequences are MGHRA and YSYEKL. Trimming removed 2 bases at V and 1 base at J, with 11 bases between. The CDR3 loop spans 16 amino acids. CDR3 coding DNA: TGCGCCAGCAGCCAACGGGAACAGGGGAACACCGGGGAGCTGTTTTTT. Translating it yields CASSQREQGNTGELFF.

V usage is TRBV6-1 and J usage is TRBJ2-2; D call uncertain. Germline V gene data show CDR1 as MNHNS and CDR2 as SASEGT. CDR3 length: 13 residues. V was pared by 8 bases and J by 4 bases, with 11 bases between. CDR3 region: CASSRLSTGELFF. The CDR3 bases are TGTGCCAGCTCCCGATTGAGCACCGGGGAGCTGTTTTTT.

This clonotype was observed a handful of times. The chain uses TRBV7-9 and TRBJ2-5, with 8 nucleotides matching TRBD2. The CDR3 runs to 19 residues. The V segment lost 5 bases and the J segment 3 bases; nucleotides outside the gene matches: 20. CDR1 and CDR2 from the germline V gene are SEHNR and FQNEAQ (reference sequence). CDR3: CASSASRKQREYFKETQYF. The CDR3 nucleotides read TGTGCCAGCAGCGCAAGTCGTAAGCAGCGGGAGTATTTTAAAGAGACCCAGTACTTC.

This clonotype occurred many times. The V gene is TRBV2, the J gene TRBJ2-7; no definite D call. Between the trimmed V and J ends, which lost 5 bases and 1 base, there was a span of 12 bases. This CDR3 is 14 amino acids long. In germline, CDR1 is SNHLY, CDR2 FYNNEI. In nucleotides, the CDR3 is TGTGCCAGCAGTAGGCCTTCCTCTTCCTACGAGCAGTACTTC. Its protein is CASSRPSSSYEQYF. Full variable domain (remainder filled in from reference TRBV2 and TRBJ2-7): EPEVTQTPSHQVTQMGQEVILRCVPISNHLYFYWYRQILGQKVEFLVSFYNNEISEKSEIFDDQFSVERPDGSNFTLKIRSTKLEDSAMYFCASSRPSSSYEQYFGPGTRLTVT.

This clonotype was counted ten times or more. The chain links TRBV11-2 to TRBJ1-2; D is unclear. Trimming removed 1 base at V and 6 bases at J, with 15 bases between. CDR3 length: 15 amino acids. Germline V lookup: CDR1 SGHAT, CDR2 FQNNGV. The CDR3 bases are TGTGCCAGCAGCTTAGTGCTCGGGAATTCACATGGCTACACCTTC. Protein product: CASSLVLGNSHGYTF. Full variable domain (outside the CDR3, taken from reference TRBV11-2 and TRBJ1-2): EAGVAQSPRYKIIEKRQSVAFWCNPISGHATLYWYQQILGQGPKLLIQFQNNGVVDDSQLPKDRFSAERLKGVDSTLKIQPAKLEDSAVYLCASSLVLGNSHGYTFGSGTRLTVV.